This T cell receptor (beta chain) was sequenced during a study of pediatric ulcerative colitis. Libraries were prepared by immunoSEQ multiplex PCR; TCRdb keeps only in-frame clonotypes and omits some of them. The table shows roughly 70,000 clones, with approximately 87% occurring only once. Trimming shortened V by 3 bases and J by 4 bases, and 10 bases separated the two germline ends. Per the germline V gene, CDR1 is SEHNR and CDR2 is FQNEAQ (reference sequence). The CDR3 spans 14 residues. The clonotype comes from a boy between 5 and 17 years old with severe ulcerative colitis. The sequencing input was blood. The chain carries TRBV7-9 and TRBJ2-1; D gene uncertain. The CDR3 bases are TGTGCCAGCAGCTTGAGCCTACCTTACAATGAGCAGTTCTTC. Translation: CASSLSLPYNEQFF.